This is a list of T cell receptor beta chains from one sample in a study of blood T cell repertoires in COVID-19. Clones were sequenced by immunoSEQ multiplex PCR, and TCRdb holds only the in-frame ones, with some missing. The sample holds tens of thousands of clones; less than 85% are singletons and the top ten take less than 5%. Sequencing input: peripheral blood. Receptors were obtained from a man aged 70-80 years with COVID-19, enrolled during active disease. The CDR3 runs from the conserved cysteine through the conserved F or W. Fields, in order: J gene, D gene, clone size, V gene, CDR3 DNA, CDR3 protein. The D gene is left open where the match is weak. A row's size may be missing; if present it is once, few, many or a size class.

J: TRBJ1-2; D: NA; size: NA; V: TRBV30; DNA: TGTGCCTCATATGGCTACACCTTC; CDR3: CASYGYTF
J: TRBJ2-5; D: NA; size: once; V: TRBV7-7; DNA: TGTGCTAGCAGCGGACAAAGCATTGCGGAGACCCAGTACTTC; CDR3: CASSGQSIAETQYF
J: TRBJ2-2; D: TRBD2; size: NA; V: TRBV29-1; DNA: TGCAGCGTTGCCCCTAGCGGTTCCTACACCGGGGAGCTGTTTTTT; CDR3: CSVAPSGSYTGELFF
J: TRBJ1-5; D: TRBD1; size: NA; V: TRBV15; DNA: TGTGCCACCAGCAGAGAACAGGGGAGCAATCAGCCCCAGCATTTT; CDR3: CATSREQGSNQPQHF
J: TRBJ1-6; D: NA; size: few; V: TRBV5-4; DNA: TGTGCCAGCAGCTTGGAACTGGGGGGGGGTATGCCCCTCCACTTT; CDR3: CASSLELGGGMPLHF
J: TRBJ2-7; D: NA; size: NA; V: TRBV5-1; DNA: TGCGCCAGCAGCCCTGGACAACACATATCCTACGAGCAGTACTTC; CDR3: CASSPGQHISYEQYF
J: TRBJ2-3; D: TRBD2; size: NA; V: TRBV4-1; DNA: TGCGCCAGCAGGAGACTAGCGGGTGTGGATACGCAGTATTTT; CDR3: CASRRLAGVDTQYF
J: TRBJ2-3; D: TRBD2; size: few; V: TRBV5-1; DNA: TGCGCCAGCAGCGGGGGGGTCCTCACAGATACGCAGTATTTT; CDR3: CASSGGVLTDTQYF
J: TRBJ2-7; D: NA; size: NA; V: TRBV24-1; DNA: TGTGCCACCAGTCCCCGGACATCCTACGAGCAGTACTTC; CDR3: CATSPRTSYEQYF
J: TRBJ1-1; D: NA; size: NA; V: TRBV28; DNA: TGTGCCAGCAGCTTAACGACAGGTTCGACTGAAGCTTTCTTT; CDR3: CASSLTTGSTEAFF
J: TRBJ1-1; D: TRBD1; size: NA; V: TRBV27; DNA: TGTGCCAGCAATCCGACAGGGTATGGCAGAATGAACACTGAAGCTTTCTTT; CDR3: CASNPTGYGRMNTEAFF
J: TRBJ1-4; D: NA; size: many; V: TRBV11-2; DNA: TGTGCCAGCAGCCTTGGGGGGAGAAATGAAAAACTGTTTTTT; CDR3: CASSLGGRNEKLFF
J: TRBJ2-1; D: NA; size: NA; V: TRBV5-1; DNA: TGCGCCAGCAGCGAAGACGGGAGCTCCTACAATGAGCAGTTCTTC; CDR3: CASSEDGSSYNEQFF
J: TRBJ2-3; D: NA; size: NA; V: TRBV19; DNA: TGTGCCAGTAGTGGAGGGCCCGGGATGAGCACAGATACGCAGTATTTT; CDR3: CASSGGPGMSTDTQYF
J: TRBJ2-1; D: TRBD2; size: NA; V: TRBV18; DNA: TGTGCCAGCTCACCACTAGAGCGGGAGGGCTACAATGAGCAGTTCTTC; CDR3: CASSPLEREGYNEQFF
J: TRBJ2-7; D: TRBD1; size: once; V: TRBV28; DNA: TGTGCCAGCAGCCCCCCGCCGGGACAGGGAGCCTACGAGCAGTACTTC; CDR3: CASSPPPGQGAYEQYF
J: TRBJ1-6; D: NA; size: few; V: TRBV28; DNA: TGTGCCAGCAGTTTAAGTAGCTCCTATAATTCACCCCTCCACTTT; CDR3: CASSLSSSYNSPLHF
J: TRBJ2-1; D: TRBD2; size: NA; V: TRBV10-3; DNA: TGTGCCATCAGGACTAGCGGGAGCCGATATGAGCAGTTCTTC; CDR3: CAIRTSGSRYEQFF
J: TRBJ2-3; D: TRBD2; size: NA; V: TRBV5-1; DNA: TGCGCCAGCCGCATTAGCGGGAGCGGCGCAGATACGCAGTATTTT; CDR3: CASRISGSGADTQYF
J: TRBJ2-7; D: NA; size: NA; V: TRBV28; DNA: TGTGCCAGCAGTCCTAGGATGAACGAGCAGTACTTC; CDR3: CASSPRMNEQYF
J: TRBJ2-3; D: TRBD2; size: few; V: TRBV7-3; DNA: TGTGCCAGCAGCAGATCCGGGACTAGCGGGACAGATACGCAGTATTTT; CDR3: CASSRSGTSGTDTQYF
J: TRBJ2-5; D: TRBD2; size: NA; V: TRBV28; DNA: TGTGCCAGCAGTTTGGTAGCGGGAGCAGGTGAGACCCAGTACTTC; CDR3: CASSLVAGAGETQYF
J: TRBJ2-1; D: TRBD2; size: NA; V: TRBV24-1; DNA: TGTGCCACCAGGAATCCCGGGACTAGCGGCAATGAGCAGTTCTTC; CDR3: CATRNPGTSGNEQFF
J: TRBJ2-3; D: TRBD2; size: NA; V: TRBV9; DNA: TGTGCCAGCAGCGTAGACGGGAGGGCCTTAGTAGATACGCAGTATTTT; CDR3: CASSVDGRALVDTQYF
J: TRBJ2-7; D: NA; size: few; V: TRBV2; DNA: TGTGCCAGCAGCCCCGCCTACGAGCAGTACTTC; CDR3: CASSPAYEQYF
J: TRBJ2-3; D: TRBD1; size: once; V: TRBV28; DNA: TGTGCCAGCAGTTGGACAGGCTCCACAGATACGCAGTATTTT; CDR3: CASSWTGSTDTQYF
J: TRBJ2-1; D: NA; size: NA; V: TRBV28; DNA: TGTGCCAGCAGTTTCCCCTGGCGGGACAATGAGCAGTTCTTC; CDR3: CASSFPWRDNEQFF
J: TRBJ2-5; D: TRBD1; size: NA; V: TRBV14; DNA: TGTGCCAGCAGCCAAGCCGGCAACAGGGGGGAGACCCAGTACTTC; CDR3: CASSQAGNRGETQYF
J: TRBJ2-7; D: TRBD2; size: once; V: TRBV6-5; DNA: TGTGCCAGCAGTTGGGGAGGGACCTACGAGCAGTACTTC; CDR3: CASSWGGTYEQYF
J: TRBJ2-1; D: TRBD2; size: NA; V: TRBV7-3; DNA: TGTGCCAGCAGCCCGAGCGGGAAAGCCTACAATGAGCAGTTCTTC; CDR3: CASSPSGKAYNEQFF
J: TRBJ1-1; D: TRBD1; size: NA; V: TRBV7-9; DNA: TGTGCCAGCAGCTTCCGGGACAGGGTGAACACTGAAGCTTTCTTT; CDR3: CASSFRDRVNTEAFF
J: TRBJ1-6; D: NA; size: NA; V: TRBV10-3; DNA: TGTGCCACCCGCTCCTATAATTCACCCCTCCACTTT; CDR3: CATRSYNSPLHF
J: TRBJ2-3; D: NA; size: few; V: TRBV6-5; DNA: TGTGCCAGCAGTTACTGGAGAAGCACAGATACGCAGTATTTT; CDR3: CASSYWRSTDTQYF
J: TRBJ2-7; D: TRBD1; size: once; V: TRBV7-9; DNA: TGTGCCAGCAGAATGGACAGGGGGCGAGGGGAGCAGTACTTC; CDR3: CASRMDRGRGEQYF
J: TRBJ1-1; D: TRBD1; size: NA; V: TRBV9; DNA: TGTGCCAGCAGCCCCCAGACAGGGATGAACACTGAAGCTTTCTTT; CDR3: CASSPQTGMNTEAFF
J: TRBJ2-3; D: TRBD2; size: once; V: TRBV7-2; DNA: TGTGCCAGCAGCTTAGGTCTAGCGGGAGGCACAGATACGCAGTATTTT; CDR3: CASSLGLAGGTDTQYF
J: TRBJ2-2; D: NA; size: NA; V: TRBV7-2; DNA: TGTGCCAGCAGCTTAGTAGGGGGGGCGCGGCCCGGGGAGCTGTTTTTT; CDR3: CASSLVGGARPGELFF
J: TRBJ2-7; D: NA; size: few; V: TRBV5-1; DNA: TGCGCCAGCAGCTTGGTAGGTAGCGGAATCCCCTACGAGCAGTACTTC; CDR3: CASSLVGSGIPYEQYF
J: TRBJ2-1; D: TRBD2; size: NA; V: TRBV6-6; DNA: TGTGCCAGCAGCCCAAGGACTAGCGGGACTTCTGAGCAGTTCTTC; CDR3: CASSPRTSGTSEQFF
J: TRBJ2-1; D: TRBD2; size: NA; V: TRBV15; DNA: TGTGCCACCAGCAGAGGTAGCGGGAGCTCCTACAATGAGCAGTTCTTC; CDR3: CATSRGSGSSYNEQFF
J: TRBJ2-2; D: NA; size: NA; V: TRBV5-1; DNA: TGCGCCAGCAGCTTGGCCGAAAGGGGGAACACCGGGGAGCTGTTTTTT; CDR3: CASSLAERGNTGELFF
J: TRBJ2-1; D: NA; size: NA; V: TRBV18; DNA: TGTGCCAGCTCCACTCTGGAGGGGCACGGTGAGCAGTTCTTC; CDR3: CASSTLEGHGEQFF
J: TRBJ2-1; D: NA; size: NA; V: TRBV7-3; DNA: TGTGCCAGCAGCCCGCGGTTGGCAGGGCCCTCGAATGAGCAGTTCTTC; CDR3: CASSPRLAGPSNEQFF
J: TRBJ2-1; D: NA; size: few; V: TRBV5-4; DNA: TGTGCCAGCAGCTTTAGTGCCGGCGGCTACAATGAGCAGTTCTTC; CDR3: CASSFSAGGYNEQFF
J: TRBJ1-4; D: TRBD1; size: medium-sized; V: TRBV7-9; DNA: TGTGCCAGCAGCTTTAGGGCAGGGGGAACTAATGAAAAACTGTTTTTT; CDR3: CASSFRAGGTNEKLFF
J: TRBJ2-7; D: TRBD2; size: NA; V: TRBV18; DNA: TGTGCCAGCTCACCTCGGACTAGCGCAGGGAGCCCCTCCGAGCAGTACTTC; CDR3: CASSPRTSAGSPSEQYF
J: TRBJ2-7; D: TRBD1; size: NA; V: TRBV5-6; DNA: TGTGCCAGCAGCTTTATAGGACAGGCCTCCTACGAGCAGTACTTC; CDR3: CASSFIGQASYEQYF
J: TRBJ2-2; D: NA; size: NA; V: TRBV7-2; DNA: TGTGCCAGCAGCTTAGAAAGCGCCGGGGAGCTGTTTTTT; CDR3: CASSLESAGELFF